These T cell receptor beta chains were read from a single sample in a study of siplizumab effects on memory and regulatory T cells. This table comes from immunoSEQ multiplex PCR, and its TCRdb copy is limited to in-frame clones, with some not included. The table shows over 65,000 clones, with around 93% occurring only once. The sequencing input was CD8+ T cells sorted from blood. Receptors were obtained from a human donor in good health. Each CDR3 is given with its conserved first and last residue. Clone sizes are given selectively: once, few, many, or a class where the clone is expanded.

TRBJ2-1,TRBV9,.,CASSKTRGTYNEQFF
TRBJ2-7,TRBV6-5,.,CASILNVYEQYF
TRBJ1-5,TRBV15,.,CATSRDSGGGQPQHF
TRBJ2-7,TRBV7-9,.,CASSSWDREGYYEQYF
TRBJ1-3,TRBV29-1,.,CSVDPGTGNTIYF
TRBJ2-7,TRBV11-2,.,CASSPQPLGEQYF
TRBJ2-7,TRBV9,once,CASSQEIF
TRBJ1-1,TRBV4-1,.,CASSQVWQKNTEAFF
TRBJ2-1,TRBV6-5,.,CASSWDGQLNEQFF
TRBJ1-1,TRBV19,.,CASSIGSADEAFF
TRBJ2-1,TRBV28,.,CASIDRGFNEQFF
TRBJ2-5,TRBV4-1,.,CASSQDGTLQETQYF
TRBJ1-5,TRBV7-2,.,CASSITGQPQHF
TRBJ2-1,TRBV7-2,.,CASSSWAGVGPYNEQFF
TRBJ1-4,TRBV2,.,CASSEGKTEYIPATNEKLFF
TRBJ2-1,TRBV19,.,CASSILAGNEQFF
TRBJ2-5,TRBV5-6,.,CASSFRVDSGERETQYF